These 26 T cell receptor beta chains came from one sample sequenced in a study of blood T cell repertoires in COVID-19. This table comes from immunoSEQ multiplex PCR, and its TCRdb copy is limited to in-frame clones, with some not included. The profile shows 650,000 to 800,000 clones, more than 80% of them singletons. The sequenced sample was peripheral blood. The origin of the receptors is a woman between 18 and 29 years old with acute or convalescent COVID-19.

The CDR3 sequence is CAWDSRYGYTF. Written as DNA, the CDR3 is TGTGCCTGGGACAGCCGCTATGGCTACACCTTC. The chain employs TRBV30 and TRBJ1-2; perhaps TRBD1 as D (5 bases). V shed 5 bases and J shed 4 bases, with 8 bases lying between them. The germline CDR1 and CDR2 sequences are GTSNPN and SVGIG (reference sequence). This CDR3 comprises 11 residues.

V usage is TRBV7-2 and J usage is TRBJ2-5; D gene uncertain. Germline CDR1 SGHTA, CDR2 FQGNSA. This CDR3 comprises 13 residues. V shed 6 bases and J shed 5 bases, with 13 bases lying between them. CDR3 nucleotides: TGTGCCAGCAGATTGCTGCTGCGGGAGACCCAGTACTTC. The encoded protein is CASRLLLRETQYF. The full variable domain, with the rest looked up from reference TRBV7-2 and TRBJ2-5, is GAGVSQSPSNKVTEKGKDVELRCDPISGHTALYWYRQSLGQGLEFLIYFQGNSAPDKSGLPSDRFSAERTGGSVSTLTIQRTQQEDSAVYLCASRLLLRETQYFGPGTRLLVL.

The CDR3 DNA is TGTGCCAGCAGCTTGGATTTGCGGGGGGCCCAAGAGACCCAGTACTTC. Translated: CASSLDLRGAQETQYF. The V gene is TRBV5-4, the J gene TRBJ2-5; the match to TRBD2 covers 8 bases. The length of the CDR3 is 16 residues. The V gene end was trimmed by 0 bases and the J gene end by 1 base; junction bases not matched to a gene: 5. CDR1 SGHNT and CDR2 YYREEE come from the germline V gene (reference sequence). Variable domain in full (rest from reference TRBV5-4 and TRBJ2-5): ETGVTQSPTHLIKTRGQQVTLRCSSQSGHNTVSWYQQALGQGPQFIFQYYREEENGRGNFPPRFSGLQFPNYSSELNVNALELDDSALYLCASSLDLRGAQETQYFGPGTRLLVL.

V gene TRBV3-1 (or the pseudogene TRBV3-2) combines with J gene TRBJ1-2, with 9 positions matching TRBD1. Germline assignment: CDR1 LGHDT and CDR2 YNNKEL (reference sequence). Trimming at V came to 5 bases and at J to 8 bases, leaving 9 bases not matched to a gene. The CDR3 extends over 14 amino acids. The DNA for the CDR3 is TGTGCCAGCAGCTTTCGGACAGGGGAGAAAGGCTACACCTTC. It codes for CASSFRTGEKGYTF.

The genes are TRBV7-2 and TRBJ1-6, with a tentative D call TRBD1 (5 bases). V dropped 4 bases and J dropped 14 bases, with 18 bases sitting between them. CDR3 length: 14 residues. Per germline, CDR1 SGHTA and CDR2 FQGNSA. Here the CDR3 reads CASSSPNLGATLHF. In nucleotides, the CDR3 is TGTGCCAGCAGCTCCCCTAATCTTGGGGCCACCCTCCACTTT.

The genes are TRBV18 and TRBJ2-3; 10 positions match TRBD1. After removal of 0 bases from V and 3 bases from J, the junction contained 3 bases not matched to a gene. The CDR3 extends over 16 amino acids. The germline CDR1 and CDR2 sequences are KGHSH and LQKENI. The CDR3 DNA follows: TGTGCCAGCTCACCACCCTGGGGACAGGGGACAGATACGCAGTATTTT. Translating it yields CASSPPWGQGTDTQYF. The variable domain in full, with the rest retrieved from reference TRBV18 and TRBJ2-3, is NAGVMQNPRHLVRRRGQEARLRCSPMKGHSHVYWYRQLPEEGLKFMVYLQKENIIDESGMPKERFSAEFPKEGPSILRIQQVVRGDSAAYFCASSPPWGQGTDTQYFGPGTRLTVL.

The rearrangement joins TRBV6-5 to TRBJ1-1; tentatively, D is TRBD1 (5 bases). The CDR3 length is 13 residues. The germline gives CDR1 MNHEY, CDR2 SVGAGI. The V and J ends lost 6 bases and 10 bases respectively, with 18 bases between them. CDR3 nucleotides: TGTGCCAGCAGCTCCCCCGTACAGGCGGTAGCTTTCTTT. It is translated as CASSSPVQAVAFF.

The rearrangement joins TRBV25-1 to TRBJ1-5; D is uncertain. The V gene's germline CDR1 is MGHDK and CDR2 SYGVNS. CDR3 length: 14 amino acids. V was clipped by 4 bases and J by 1 base, with 8 bases between them. CDR3 nucleotides: TGTGCCAGCAGTGGACTCACCAGCAATCAGCCCCAGCATTTT. Residues: CASSGLTSNQPQHF.

DNA of the CDR3: TGTGCCAGCAGCGTAGGGGGACTAGCAAGAGATACGCAGTATTTT. Encoded protein: CASSVGGLARDTQYF. The V gene is TRBV9, the J gene TRBJ2-3, with 9 positions matching TRBD2. V shed 0 bases, J shed 5 bases, and the junction held 4 bases outside the gene matches. Germline-derived CDR1 and CDR2 are SGDLS and YYNGEE. The CDR3 spans 15 residues.

This clone was detected once. The gene calls are TRBV4-1 and TRBJ2-1; no reliable D call. This CDR3 contains 16 residues. V lost 0 bases to trimming and J lost 0 bases, with 9 bases between them. CDR1 is MGHRA and CDR2 is YSYEKL in the germline V gene. CDR3 sequence reads: CASSQEYPSSYNEQFF. In DNA, the CDR3 is TGCGCCAGCAGCCAAGAATATCCGAGCTCCTACAATGAGCAGTTCTTC.

The chain couples TRBV6-6 to TRBJ2-7; tentatively, D is TRBD1 (6 bases). Germline V gene data show CDR1 as MNHNY and CDR2 as SVGAGI (reference sequence). Trimming removed 0 bases at V and 1 base at J, with 13 bases between. The CDR3 loop spans 16 amino acids. CDR3 bases: TGTGCCAGCAGTTACTCTGGGGGCATCCTATCCTACGAGCAGTACTTC. Translating it yields CASSYSGGILSYEQYF.

This chain uses TRBV4-3 with TRBJ2-7; D unresolved. Trimming cost V 1 base and J 1 base, with 11 bases left between them. Germline values: CDR1 LGHNA, CDR2 YSLEER. This CDR3 is built from 15 residues. This CDR3 reads CASSQGMPLSYEQYF. The CDR3 DNA reads as TGCGCCAGCAGCCAAGGGATGCCACTATCCTACGAGCAGTACTTC.

The chain links TRBV7-3 to TRBJ2-3; tentatively, D is TRBD2 (6 bases). CDR1 is SGHTA and CDR2 is FQGTGA in the germline V gene. The CDR3 totals 14 residues. The V gene lost 0 bases and the J gene lost 4 bases, with 8 bases spanning the gap. CDR3 coding DNA: TGTGCCAGCAGCTTAACCGGGGGTCCAGATACGCAGTATTTT. It codes for CASSLTGGPDTQYF.

The chain links TRBV3-1 (or the pseudogene TRBV3-2) to TRBJ2-4; the match to TRBD2 covers 10 bases. The germline V gene has CDR1 LGHDT and CDR2 YNNKEL (reference sequence). Germline trimming cut 0 bases from V and 2 bases from J; bases unmatched to any gene: 13. The length of the CDR3 is 20 residues. The DNA for the CDR3 is TGTGCCAGCAGCCAAGATCGCCCAGCGGGGGGGCGCGTGACCAAAAACATTCAGTACTTC. This translates into CASSQDRPAGGRVTKNIQYF.

The CDR3, as DNA: TGTGCCAGCAGCTTGGCATTCGGGTCCAGGGGTGGTGAAAAACTGTTTTTT. Encoded protein: CASSLAFGSRGGEKLFF. The rearrangement joins TRBV5-6 to TRBJ1-4, with D possibly matching TRBD1 (6 bases). Trimming shortened V by 0 bases and J by 7 bases, and 19 bases separated the two germline ends. Germline V gives CDR1 SGHDT, CDR2 YYEEEE. This CDR3 region has 17 residues.

With respect to this clone: An end of the junction does not agree with germline; a read error may underlie this. The rearrangement uses TRBV3-1 (or the pseudogene TRBV3-2) and TRBJ2-3; 11 bases fit TRBD1. Germline V lookup: CDR1 LGHDT, CDR2 YNNKEL (reference sequence). This CDR3 has 15 residues. CDR3 nucleotide sequence: TGTGCCAGCAGCCCCCGGGACAGGGGGACAGATGCGCAGTATTTT. Its translation: CASSPRDRGTDAQYF.

This clone was seen more than once but under ten times. Written as DNA, the CDR3 is TGTGCCAGCAGCCAAGTATTTCGGGGAAAGTGGGGGGATCAGCCCCAGCATTTT. As protein: CASSQVFRGKWGDQPQHF. This rearrangement joins TRBV4-2 to TRBJ1-5; possible D gene TRBD1, 5 bases. Trimming took off 1 base at V and 5 bases at J, with 21 bases between the two ends. The CDR3 length is 18 residues. In germline, CDR1 is LGHNA, CDR2 YNFKEQ.

The chain uses TRBV24-1 and TRBJ2-5; TRBD1 aligns across 7 bases. Trimming took 1 base from V and 5 from J; bases not matched to a gene: 9. Germline assignment: CDR1 KGHDR and CDR2 SFDVKD. The CDR3 length is 16 residues. In DNA form, the CDR3 reads TGTGCCACCAGTGATTTTAGGGGGCGTATTCGGGAGACCCAGTACTTC. Translation: CATSDFRGRIRETQYF.

V and J are TRBV5-6 and TRBJ2-4; D possibly corresponds to TRBD1 (6 bases). This CDR3 contains 14 residues. Germline values: CDR1 SGHDT, CDR2 YYEEEE. Trimming cost V 5 bases and J 5 bases, with 14 bases left between them. The CDR3 sequence is CASRSHRTENIQYF. In DNA, the CDR3 is TGTGCCAGCAGGTCTCACAGGACAGAAAACATTCAGTACTTC.

The chain couples TRBV9 to TRBJ1-2, with D perhaps TRBD1 (6 bases). Germline assignment: CDR1 SGDLS and CDR2 YYNGEE. CDR3 length: 12 residues. Trimming left V 3 bases short and J 5 bases short, with 8 bases between. The chain's CDR3 is CASSGTVYGYTF. The CDR3 nucleotides read TGTGCCAGCAGCGGGACAGTATATGGCTACACCTTC.

This clone was found many times. This rearrangement joins TRBV6-5 to TRBJ1-5, with a possible D match to TRBD1 (5 bases). The germline V gene has CDR1 MNHEY and CDR2 SVGAGI. The CDR3 runs to 14 residues. Trimming shortened V by 8 bases and J by 11 bases, and 22 bases separated the two germline ends. The CDR3 bases are TGTGCCAGCCTCTCCGGGACTGTCCCTTCTTCCCAGCATTTT. This gives the protein CASLSGTVPSSQHF.

A single count supports this clone. The rearrangement uses TRBV20-1 and TRBJ1-1; D not certain. Looked up from germline, CDR1 is DFQATT and CDR2 is SNEGSKA (reference sequence). The CDR3 runs to 13 residues. Trimming pared 3 bases from V and 1 base from J, leaving 9 bases between. CDR3 sequence (DNA): TGCAGTGCTAGTCTTCGGGGGAACACTGAAGCTTTCTTT. Its protein is CSASLRGNTEAFF.

V usage is TRBV6-6 and J usage is TRBJ2-7; D is possibly TRBD2 (6 bases). Between the trimmed V and J ends, which lost 2 bases and 3 bases, there was a span of 8 bases. CDR3 size: 13 residues. Germline CDR1 reads MNHNY; CDR2 reads SVGAGI (reference sequence). The CDR3 DNA is TGTGCCAGCAGTTACCAGGGACTCTACGAGCAGTACTTC. Protein sequence: CASSYQGLYEQYF.

The V gene is TRBV2, the J gene TRBJ2-1, with D perhaps TRBD1 (5 bases). In germline, CDR1 is SNHLY, CDR2 FYNNEI. The CDR3 is 15 residues long. Trimming took off 7 bases at V and 2 bases at J, with 15 bases between the two ends. CDR3 sequence: CASKQGSFTYNEQFF. CDR3 coding DNA: TGTGCCAGCAAGCAGGGTTCTTTTACCTACAATGAGCAGTTCTTC.

The V gene is TRBV9, the J gene TRBJ2-3; 7 bases are a match to TRBD2. CDR3 length: 16 amino acids. Germline V lookup: CDR1 SGDLS, CDR2 YYNGEE. Losses at the gene ends were 3 bases for V and 0 bases for J; bases not matched to a gene: 7. CDR3 bases: TGTGCCAGCAGCGCTCTAGCGGAAATTAGCACAGATACGCAGTATTTT. This encodes CASSALAEISTDTQYF.

In regard to this clone: A read error is likely, as this CDR3 ends without the conserved phenylalanine or tryptophan. The DNA is left out, because the CDR3 cannot be placed on it with certainty; the CDR3 is given as TCRdb lists it. This chain links TRBV10-3 with TRBJ1-1; the D call of TRBD1 is as the table states it, not checked on the DNA. CDR1 ENHRY and CDR2 SYGVKD come from the germline V gene. The CDR3 is made up of 8 amino acids, end residues included. The CDR3 protein is CALPTGRE.